These T cell receptor beta chains were read from a single sample in a study of T-cell reconstitution after alpha-beta-depleted transplantation in children. One entry per CDR3 protein results from TCRdb running MiXCR on the PCR reads. The table has about 300,000 distinct CDR3 sequences, roughly 7.8% seen once. Material: peripheral blood, obtained 360 days after TCRalphabeta/CD19-depleted stem cell transplant. The source is a female patient between 2 and 15 years old who had a stem cell transplant for Fanconi anemia, so the T cells may come from the graft donor. Each CDR3 is given with its conserved first and last residue. Each record gives: V gene, CDR3 length, D gene, clone size, J gene, CDR3 protein, CDR3 DNA. D genes are given only for firm matches. The size field is filled for only some rows; it gives once, few, many or a size class.

v_call: TRBV28; cdr3_length: 15; d_call: NA; clone_size: many; j_call: TRBJ2-7; cdr3_aa: CASSAWWGISYEQYF; cdr3_nt: TGTGCCAGCAGTGCCTGGTGGGGGATAAGCTACGAGCAGTACTTC
v_call: TRBV7-9; cdr3_length: 14; d_call: TRBD1; clone_size: few; j_call: TRBJ2-1; cdr3_aa: CASKIRTGGDEQFF; cdr3_nt: TGTGCCAGCAAAATCCGGACAGGAGGAGATGAGCAGTTCTTC
v_call: TRBV7-6; cdr3_length: 12; d_call: NA; clone_size: NA; j_call: TRBJ1-6; cdr3_aa: CASSFGESPLHF; cdr3_nt: TGTGCCAGCAGCTTTGGGGAATCACCCCTCCACTTT
v_call: TRBV10-3; cdr3_length: 15; d_call: TRBD2; clone_size: many; j_call: TRBJ2-2; cdr3_aa: CAIRGAGGPTGELFF; cdr3_nt: TGTGCCATCAGAGGGGCGGGAGGCCCCACCGGGGAGCTGTTTTTT
v_call: TRBV20-1; cdr3_length: 14; d_call: NA; clone_size: few; j_call: TRBJ2-4; cdr3_aa: CSARSDSGKNIQYF; cdr3_nt: TGCAGTGCTCGTTCCGACTCTGGGAAAAACATTCAGTACTTC
v_call: TRBV5-1; cdr3_length: 13; d_call: NA; clone_size: NA; j_call: TRBJ2-3; cdr3_aa: CASSFRGPDTQYF; cdr3_nt: TGCGCCAGCAGCTTTAGAGGGCCAGATACGCAGTATTTT
v_call: TRBV28; cdr3_length: 14; d_call: NA; clone_size: many; j_call: TRBJ2-7; cdr3_aa: CASMAGGFGYEQYF; cdr3_nt: TGTGCCAGCATGGCTGGGGGGTTCGGGTACGAGCAGTACTTC
v_call: TRBV20-1; cdr3_length: 15; d_call: NA; clone_size: many; j_call: TRBJ2-1; cdr3_aa: CSARESWDNYNEQFF; cdr3_nt: TGCAGTGCTAGAGAGAGCTGGGACAACTACAATGAGCAGTTCTTC
v_call: TRBV20-1; cdr3_length: 15; d_call: TRBD2; clone_size: few; j_call: TRBJ2-3; cdr3_aa: CSAPGGGLEVDTQYF; cdr3_nt: TGCAGTGCCCCGGGGGGGGGCCTTGAGGTAGATACGCAGTATTTT
v_call: TRBV5-6; cdr3_length: 14; d_call: NA; clone_size: many; j_call: TRBJ2-1; cdr3_aa: CASSPVGRGNEQFF; cdr3_nt: TGTGCCAGCAGCCCCGTGGGAAGGGGCAATGAGCAGTTCTTC
v_call: TRBV12-3/TRBV12-4; cdr3_length: 12; d_call: NA; clone_size: many; j_call: TRBJ2-1; cdr3_aa: CASSFGFNEQFF; cdr3_nt: TGTGCCAGCAGTTTCGGCTTCAATGAGCAGTTCTTC
v_call: TRBV5-1; cdr3_length: 14; d_call: TRBD2; clone_size: many; j_call: TRBJ2-1; cdr3_aa: CASSPTSGSNEQFF; cdr3_nt: TGCGCCAGCAGCCCGACTAGCGGGTCAAATGAGCAGTTCTTC
v_call: TRBV15; cdr3_length: 12; d_call: TRBD2; clone_size: many; j_call: TRBJ2-7; cdr3_aa: CATSRAGGEQYF; cdr3_nt: TGTGCCACCAGCAGAGCGGGAGGTGAGCAGTACTTC
v_call: TRBV2; cdr3_length: 12; d_call: NA; clone_size: few; j_call: TRBJ2-5; cdr3_aa: CASKGRVETQYF; cdr3_nt: TGTGCCAGCAAAGGCAGGGTAGAGACCCAGTACTTC
v_call: TRBV12-3/TRBV12-4; cdr3_length: 15; d_call: TRBD1; clone_size: NA; j_call: TRBJ2-7; cdr3_aa: CASSSPGTGPYEQYF; cdr3_nt: TGTGCCAGCAGTTCCCCCGGGACAGGGCCCTACGAGCAGTACTTC
v_call: TRBV3-1; cdr3_length: 14; d_call: NA; clone_size: few; j_call: TRBJ2-5; cdr3_aa: CASSRGTSIETQYF; cdr3_nt: TGTGCCAGCAGCAGAGGGACCTCAATAGAGACCCAGTACTTC
v_call: TRBV20-1; cdr3_length: 18; d_call: NA; clone_size: few; j_call: TRBJ1-6; cdr3_aa: CSARDLHGTSSYNSPLHF; cdr3_nt: TGCAGTGCTAGAGATCTTCACGGGACGAGCTCCTATAATTCACCCCTCCACTTT
v_call: TRBV5-1; cdr3_length: 13; d_call: NA; clone_size: few; j_call: TRBJ2-1; cdr3_aa: CASSLDLYNEQFF; cdr3_nt: TGCGCCAGCAGCTTGGACCTTTACAATGAGCAGTTCTTC
v_call: TRBV5-1; cdr3_length: 15; d_call: NA; clone_size: many; j_call: TRBJ1-2; cdr3_aa: CASSLTYEFNYGYTF; cdr3_nt: TGCGCCAGCAGCTTAACCTATGAGTTTAACTATGGCTACACCTTC
v_call: TRBV5-1; cdr3_length: 16; d_call: TRBD1; clone_size: few; j_call: TRBJ2-3; cdr3_aa: CASSSERDRGRDTQYF; cdr3_nt: TGCGCCAGCAGCTCCGAGAGAGACAGGGGGCGGGATACGCAGTATTTT
v_call: TRBV5-4; cdr3_length: 14; d_call: TRBD1; clone_size: few; j_call: TRBJ1-1; cdr3_aa: CASSFVDRGTEAFF; cdr3_nt: TGTGCCAGCAGCTTCGTTGACAGGGGCACTGAAGCTTTCTTT
v_call: TRBV29-1; cdr3_length: 13; d_call: NA; clone_size: many; j_call: TRBJ2-2; cdr3_aa: CSARGASTGELFF; cdr3_nt: TGCAGCGCCCGAGGCGCTTCTACCGGGGAGCTGTTTTTT
v_call: TRBV7-9; cdr3_length: 14; d_call: TRBD1; clone_size: many; j_call: TRBJ1-2; cdr3_aa: CASSLTGGNGGYTF; cdr3_nt: TGTGCCAGCAGCTTGACAGGGGGAAACGGTGGCTACACCTTC